This TCR beta chain came from a study of CD8+ T cells in alopecia areata. Sequencing templates came from extracted RNA that was reverse transcribed into cDNA. Libraries were prepared by immunoSEQ multiplex PCR; TCRdb keeps only in-frame clonotypes and omits some of them. Of some 170,000 clones listed, almost 65% are singletons. Specimens obtained from alopecia areata patients comprised lesional scalp punch biopsies and peripheral blood. CDR1 is SNHLY, CDR2 FYNNEI, per germline. The CDR3 runs 16 residues. The V gene lost 2 bases and the J gene lost 5 bases, with 18 bases spanning the gap. The rearrangement joins TRBV2 to TRBJ1-2; maybe TRBD1 (5 bases). Sequenced material: CD4+ T cells sorted from blood, taken at week 0. This receptor was obtained from a human donor with alopecia areata. CDR3 nucleotides: TGTGCCAGCAGTGAAACAAGGGGTACCCTCCGATATGGCTACACCTTC. Its protein is CASSETRGTLRYGYTF.